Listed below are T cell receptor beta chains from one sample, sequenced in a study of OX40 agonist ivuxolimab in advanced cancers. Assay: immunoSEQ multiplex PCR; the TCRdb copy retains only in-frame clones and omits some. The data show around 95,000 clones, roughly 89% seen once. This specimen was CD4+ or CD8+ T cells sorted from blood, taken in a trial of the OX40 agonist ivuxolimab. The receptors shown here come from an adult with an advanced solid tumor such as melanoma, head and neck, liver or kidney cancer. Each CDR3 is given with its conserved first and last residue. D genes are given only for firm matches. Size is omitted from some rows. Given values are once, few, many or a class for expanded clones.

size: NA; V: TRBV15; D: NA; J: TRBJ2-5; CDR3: CATSREPQETQYF; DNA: TGTGCCACCAGCAGAGAACCCCAAGAGACCCAGTACTTC
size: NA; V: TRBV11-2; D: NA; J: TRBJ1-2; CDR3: CASSWGVMADGYTF; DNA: TGTGCCAGCAGCTGGGGGGTAATGGCGGATGGCTACACCTTC
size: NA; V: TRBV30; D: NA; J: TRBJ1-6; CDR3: CAWSRSSYNSPLHF; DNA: TGTGCCTGGAGCAGGAGCTCCTATAATTCACCCCTCCACTTT
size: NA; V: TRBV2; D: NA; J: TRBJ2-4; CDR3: CASSVPGDPSANIQYF; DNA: TGTGCCAGCAGTGTTCCAGGGGACCCTAGCGCAAACATTCAGTACTTC
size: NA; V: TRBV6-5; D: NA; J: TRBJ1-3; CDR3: CASSYLGSGTIYF; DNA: TGTGCCAGCAGTTACCTTGGGTCGGGCACCATATATTTT
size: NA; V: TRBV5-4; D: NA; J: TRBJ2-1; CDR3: CASRKGGGGTEQFF; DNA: TGTGCCAGTCGGAAGGGAGGCGGCGGGACTGAGCAGTTCTTC
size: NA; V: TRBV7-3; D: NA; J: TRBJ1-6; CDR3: CASSSGPKGSSPLHF; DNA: TGTGCCAGCAGCTCAGGACCCAAAGGGAGCTCACCCCTCCACTTT
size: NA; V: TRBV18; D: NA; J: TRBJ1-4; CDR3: CASSPVGADEKLFF; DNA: TGTGCCAGCTCACCTGTCGGAGCGGATGAAAAACTGTTTTTT
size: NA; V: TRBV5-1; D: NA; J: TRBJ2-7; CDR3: CASSLEGRGPYEQYF; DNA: TGCGCCAGCAGCTTGGAAGGCAGGGGCCCCTACGAGCAGTACTTC
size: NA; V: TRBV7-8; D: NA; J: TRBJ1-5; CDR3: CASSLSNQPQHF; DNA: TGTGCCAGCAGCTTAAGCAATCAGCCCCAGCATTTT
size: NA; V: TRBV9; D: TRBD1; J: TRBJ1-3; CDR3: CASSVTGGLLGNTIYF; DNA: TGTGCCAGCAGCGTGACAGGGGGCCTCCTTGGAAACACCATATATTTT
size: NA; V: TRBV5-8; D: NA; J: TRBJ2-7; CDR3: CASSFPGLHSYEQYF; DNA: TGTGCCAGCAGCTTCCCGGGGCTCCACTCCTACGAGCAGTACTTC
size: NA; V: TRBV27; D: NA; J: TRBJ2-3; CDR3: CASSFGGRDTQYF; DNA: TGTGCCAGCAGTTTTGGGGGCAGAGATACGCAGTATTTT
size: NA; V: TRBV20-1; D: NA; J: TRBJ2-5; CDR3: CSARVAETQYF; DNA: TGCAGTGCTAGAGTCGCGGAGACCCAGTACTTC
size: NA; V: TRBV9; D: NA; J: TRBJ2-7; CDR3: CASSVGTASSEQYF; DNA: TGTGCCAGCAGCGTAGGGACGGCGTCCTCAGAGCAGTACTTC
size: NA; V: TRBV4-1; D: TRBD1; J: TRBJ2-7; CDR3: CASSHKLVPGQGDGAAYEQYF; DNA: TGCGCCAGCAGCCACAAACTTGTCCCGGGACAGGGAGACGGGGCAGCCTACGAGCAGTACTTC
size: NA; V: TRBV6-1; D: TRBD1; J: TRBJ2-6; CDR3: CASSARQGFSSGANVLTF; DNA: TGTGCCAGCAGTGCCCGACAGGGGTTTTCATCTGGGGCCAACGTCCTGACTTTC
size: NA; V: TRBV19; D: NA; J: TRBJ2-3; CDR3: CASSLTGATDTQYF; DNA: TGTGCCAGTAGCTTGACGGGAGCAACAGATACGCAGTATTTT
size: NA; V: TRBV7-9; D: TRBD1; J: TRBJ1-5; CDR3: CASSSAIGTGPQPQHF; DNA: TGTGCCAGCAGCTCCGCCATTGGGACAGGGCCTCAGCCCCAGCATTTT
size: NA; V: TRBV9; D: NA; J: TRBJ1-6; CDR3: CASSVGFNADRPLHF; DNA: TGTGCCAGCAGCGTAGGTTTTAATGCCGACCGGCCCCTCCACTTT
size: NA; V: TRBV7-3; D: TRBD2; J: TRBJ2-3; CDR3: CASSRAGNTDTQYF; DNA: TGTGCCAGCAGCCGAGCGGGAAACACAGATACGCAGTATTTT
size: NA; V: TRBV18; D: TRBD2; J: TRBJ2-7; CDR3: CASSPPGLAGGPWSYEQYF; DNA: TGTGCCAGCTCACCACCCGGGCTAGCGGGGGGGCCATGGTCCTACGAGCAGTACTTC
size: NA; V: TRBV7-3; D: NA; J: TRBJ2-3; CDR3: CASSPGTPTDTQYF; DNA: TGTGCCAGCAGCCCCGGGACTCCCACAGATACGCAGTATTTT
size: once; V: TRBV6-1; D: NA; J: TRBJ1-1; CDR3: CASSETPRGGLRAFF; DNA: TGTGCCAGCAGTGAAACGCCTCGAGGAGGGTTGAGAGCTTTCTTT
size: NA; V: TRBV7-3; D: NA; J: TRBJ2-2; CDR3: CASTQGSGELFF; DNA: TGTGCCAGCACCCAGGGCTCCGGGGAGCTGTTTTTT
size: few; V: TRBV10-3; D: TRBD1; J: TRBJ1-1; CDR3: CAITDRGTEAFF; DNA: TGTGCCATCACCGACAGGGGCACTGAAGCTTTCTTT
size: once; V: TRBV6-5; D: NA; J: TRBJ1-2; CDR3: CASSSRTGYGYTF; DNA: TGCGCCAGCAGTTCCAGGACGGGGTATGGCTACACCTTC
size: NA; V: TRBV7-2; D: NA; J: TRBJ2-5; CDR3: CASSFLGLNQGTQYF; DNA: TGTGCCAGCAGCTTCCTGGGACTGAATCAGGGGACCCAGTACTTC
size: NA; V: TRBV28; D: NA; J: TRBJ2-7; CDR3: CASSLWDGYEQYF; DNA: TGTGCCAGCAGTTTATGGGATGGCTACGAGCAGTACTTC
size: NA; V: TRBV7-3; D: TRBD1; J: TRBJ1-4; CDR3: CASSPRTGEETNEKLFF; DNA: TGTGCCAGCAGCCCGAGGACAGGCGAAGAGACTAATGAAAAACTGTTTTTT
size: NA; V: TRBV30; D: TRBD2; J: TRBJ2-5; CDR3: CAWLAGITETQYF; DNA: TGTGCCTGGCTAGCGGGGATAACAGAGACCCAGTACTTC
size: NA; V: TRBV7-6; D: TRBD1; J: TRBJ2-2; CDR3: CASSPGTGGFMNTGELFF; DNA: TGTGCCAGCAGCCCCGGGACAGGGGGCTTTATGAACACCGGGGAGCTGTTTTTT
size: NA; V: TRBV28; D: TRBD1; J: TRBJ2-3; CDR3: CASLFPGQGDTQYF; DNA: TGTGCCAGCCTTTTTCCGGGACAGGGAGATACGCAGTATTTT
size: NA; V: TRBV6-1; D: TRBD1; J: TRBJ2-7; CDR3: CASSPTGGGYEQYF; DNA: TGTGCCAGCAGCCCGACAGGGGGCGGCTACGAGCAGTACTTC
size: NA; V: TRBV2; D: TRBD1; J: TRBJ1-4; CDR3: CASTGRQGALLVF; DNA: TGTGCCAGCACGGGGAGACAGGGCGCTTTATTGGTTTTT
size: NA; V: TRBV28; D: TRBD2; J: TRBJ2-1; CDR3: CASSLRTSGRVINEQFF; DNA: TGTGCCAGCAGTTTGAGGACTAGCGGGAGGGTAATTAATGAGCAGTTCTTC
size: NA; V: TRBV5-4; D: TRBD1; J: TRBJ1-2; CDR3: CASRPGQGDYGYTF; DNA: TGTGCCAGCAGGCCAGGACAGGGCGACTATGGCTACACCTTC
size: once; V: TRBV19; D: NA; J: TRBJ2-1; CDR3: CASSISQGQYNEQFF; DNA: TGTGCCAGTAGTATAAGTCAGGGTCAATACAATGAGCAGTTCTTC
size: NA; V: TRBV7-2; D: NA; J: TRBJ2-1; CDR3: CASSLARGGYNEQFF; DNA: TGTGCCAGCAGCTTAGCCAGGGGGGGCTACAATGAGCAGTTCTTC
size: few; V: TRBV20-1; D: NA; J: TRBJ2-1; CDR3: CSARFWNEQFF; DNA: TGCAGTGCCAGATTCTGGAATGAGCAGTTCTTC
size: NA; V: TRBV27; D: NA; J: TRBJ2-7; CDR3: CASTPEATRPATYEQYF; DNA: TGTGCCAGCACCCCTGAAGCAACCCGGCCCGCCACCTACGAGCAGTACTTC
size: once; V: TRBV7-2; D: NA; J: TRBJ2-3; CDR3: CASSRDWGSTDTQYF; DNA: TGTGCCAGCAGCCGGGACTGGGGTAGCACAGATACGCAGTATTTT
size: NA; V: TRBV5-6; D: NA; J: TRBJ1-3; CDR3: CASSLGGSGNTIYF; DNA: TGTGCCAGCAGCTTGGGGGGCTCTGGAAACACCATATATTTT
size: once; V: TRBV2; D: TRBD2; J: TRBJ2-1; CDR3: CASSLSGRFGNEQFF; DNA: TGTGCCAGCAGCCTTAGCGGGAGATTTGGAAATGAGCAGTTCTTC
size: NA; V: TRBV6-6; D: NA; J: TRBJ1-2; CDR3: CASSETPDYGYTF; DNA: TGTGCCAGCAGCGAAACACCGGACTATGGCTACACCTTC
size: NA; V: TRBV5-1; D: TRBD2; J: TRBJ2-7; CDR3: CASSWGGLAGSSYEQYF; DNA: TGCGCCAGCAGCTGGGGCGGACTAGCGGGGAGCTCCTACGAGCAGTACTTC
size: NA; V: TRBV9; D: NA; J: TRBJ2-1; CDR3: CASSTQGGPYNEQFF; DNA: TGTGCCAGCAGCACCCAGGGGGGCCCCTACAATGAGCAGTTCTTC
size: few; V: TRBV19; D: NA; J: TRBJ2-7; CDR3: CASSIGPYEQYF; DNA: TGTGCCAGTAGTATAGGCCCCTACGAGCAGTACTTC
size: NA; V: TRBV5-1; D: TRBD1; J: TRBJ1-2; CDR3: CASSLGQGKANYGYTF; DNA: TGCGCCAGCAGCTTAGGACAGGGGAAGGCTAACTATGGCTACACCTTC
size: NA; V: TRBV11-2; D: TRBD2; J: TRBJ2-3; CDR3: CASSPASGRADTQYF; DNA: TGTGCCAGCAGCCCGGCTAGCGGGAGGGCCGATACGCAGTATTTT
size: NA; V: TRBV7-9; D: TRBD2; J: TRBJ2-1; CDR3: CASSPGVGLAGYNEQFF; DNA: TGTGCCAGCAGCCCGGGGGTAGGACTAGCGGGTTACAATGAGCAGTTCTTC
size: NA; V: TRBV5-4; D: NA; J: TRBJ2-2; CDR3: CASSLNTGELFF; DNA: TGTGCCAGCAGCCTGAACACCGGGGAGCTGTTTTTT
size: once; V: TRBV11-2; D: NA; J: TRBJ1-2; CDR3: CASSLDAIGDGYTF; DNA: TGTGCCAGCAGCTTGGATGCAATCGGGGATGGCTACACCTTC
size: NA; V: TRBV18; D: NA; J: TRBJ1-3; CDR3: CASSPRRGNSGNTIYF; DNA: TGTGCCAGCTCACCACGTAGAGGTAACTCTGGAAACACCATATATTTT
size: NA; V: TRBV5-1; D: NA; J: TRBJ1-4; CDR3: CASSSSGLGNEKLFF; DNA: TGCGCCAGCAGCTCCTCAGGGCTAGGGAATGAAAAACTGTTTTTT
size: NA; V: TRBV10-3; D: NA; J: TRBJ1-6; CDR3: CAIGDNRNSPLHF; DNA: TGTGCCATCGGGGACAATAGGAATTCACCCCTCCACTTT
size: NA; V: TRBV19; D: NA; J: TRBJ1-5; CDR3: CASSRQEGQPQHF; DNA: TGTGCCAGTAGCCGCCAAGAGGGTCAGCCCCAGCATTTT